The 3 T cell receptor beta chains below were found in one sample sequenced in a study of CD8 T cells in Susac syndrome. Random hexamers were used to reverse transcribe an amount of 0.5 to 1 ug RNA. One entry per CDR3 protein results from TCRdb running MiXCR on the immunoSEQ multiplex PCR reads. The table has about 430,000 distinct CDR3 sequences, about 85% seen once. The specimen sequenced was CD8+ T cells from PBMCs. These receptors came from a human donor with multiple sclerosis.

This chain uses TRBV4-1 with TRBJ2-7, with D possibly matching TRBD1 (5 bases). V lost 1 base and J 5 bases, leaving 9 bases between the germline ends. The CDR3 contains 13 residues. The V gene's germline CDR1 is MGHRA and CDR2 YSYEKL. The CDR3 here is CASSQVIGDEQYF. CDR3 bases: TGCGCCAGCAGCCAAGTTATAGGGGACGAGCAGTACTTC.

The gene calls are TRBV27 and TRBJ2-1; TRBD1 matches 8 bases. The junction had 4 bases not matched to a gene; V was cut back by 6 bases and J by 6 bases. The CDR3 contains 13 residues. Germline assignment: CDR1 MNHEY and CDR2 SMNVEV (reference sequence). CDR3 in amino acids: CASSWDRFNEQFF. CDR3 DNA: TGTGCCAGCAGCTGGGACAGGTTCAATGAGCAGTTCTTC.

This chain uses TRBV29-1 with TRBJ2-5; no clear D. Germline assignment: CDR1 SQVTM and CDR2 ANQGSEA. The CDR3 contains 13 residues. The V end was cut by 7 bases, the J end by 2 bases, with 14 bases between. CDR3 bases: TGCAGCGCGACTTCCGCCTCTCAAGAGACCCAGTACTTC. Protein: CSATSASQETQYF.